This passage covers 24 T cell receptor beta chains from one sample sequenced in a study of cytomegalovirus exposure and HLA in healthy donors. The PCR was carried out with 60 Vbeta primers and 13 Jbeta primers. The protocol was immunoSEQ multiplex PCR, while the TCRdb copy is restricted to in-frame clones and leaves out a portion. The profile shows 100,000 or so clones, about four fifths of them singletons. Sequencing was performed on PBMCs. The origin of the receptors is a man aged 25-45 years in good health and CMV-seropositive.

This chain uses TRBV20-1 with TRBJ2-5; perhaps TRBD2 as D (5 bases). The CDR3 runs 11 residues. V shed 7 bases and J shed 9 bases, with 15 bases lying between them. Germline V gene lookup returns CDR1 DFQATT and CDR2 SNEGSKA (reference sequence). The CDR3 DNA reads TGCAGTGGAGGGCGACTTGGGGCCCAGTACTTC. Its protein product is CSGGRLGAQYF.

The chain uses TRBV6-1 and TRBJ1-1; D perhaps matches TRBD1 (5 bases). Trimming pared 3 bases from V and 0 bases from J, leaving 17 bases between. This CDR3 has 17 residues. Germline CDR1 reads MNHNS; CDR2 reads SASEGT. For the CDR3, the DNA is TGTGCCAGCAGTGAGAGGGGCGGGGGTATAATGAACACTGAAGCTTTCTTT. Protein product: CASSERGGGIMNTEAFF.

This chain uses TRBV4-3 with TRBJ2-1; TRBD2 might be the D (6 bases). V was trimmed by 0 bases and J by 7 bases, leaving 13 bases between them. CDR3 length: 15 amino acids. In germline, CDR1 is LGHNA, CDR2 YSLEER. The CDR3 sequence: CASSQEGTDNNEQFF. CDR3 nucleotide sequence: TGCGCCAGCAGCCAAGAGGGGACTGATAATAATGAGCAGTTCTTC.

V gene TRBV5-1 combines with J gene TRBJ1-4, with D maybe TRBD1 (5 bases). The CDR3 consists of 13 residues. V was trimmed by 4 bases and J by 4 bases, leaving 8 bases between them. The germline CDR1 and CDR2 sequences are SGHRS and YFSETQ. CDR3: CASSPQGNEKLFF. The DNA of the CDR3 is TGCGCCAGCAGCCCCCAGGGTAATGAAAAACTGTTTTTT.

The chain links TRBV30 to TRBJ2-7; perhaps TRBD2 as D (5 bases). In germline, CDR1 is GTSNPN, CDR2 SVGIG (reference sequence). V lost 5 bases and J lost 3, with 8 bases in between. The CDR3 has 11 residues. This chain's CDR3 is CAWATSYEQYF. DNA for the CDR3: TGTGCCTGGGCTACTAGCTACGAGCAGTACTTC.

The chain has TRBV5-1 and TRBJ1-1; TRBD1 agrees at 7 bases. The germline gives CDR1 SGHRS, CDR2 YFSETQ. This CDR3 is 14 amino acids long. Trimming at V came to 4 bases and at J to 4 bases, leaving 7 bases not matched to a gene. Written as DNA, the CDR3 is TGCGCCAGCAGCATCCGACAGGGTGGCACTGAAGCTTTCTTT. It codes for CASSIRQGGTEAFF. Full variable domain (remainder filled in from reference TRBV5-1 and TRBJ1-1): KAGVTQTPRYLIKTRGQQVTLSCSPISGHRSVSWYQQTPGQGLQFLFEYFSETQRNKGNFPGRFSGRQFSNSRSEMNVSTLELGDSALYLCASSIRQGGTEAFFGQGTRLTVV.

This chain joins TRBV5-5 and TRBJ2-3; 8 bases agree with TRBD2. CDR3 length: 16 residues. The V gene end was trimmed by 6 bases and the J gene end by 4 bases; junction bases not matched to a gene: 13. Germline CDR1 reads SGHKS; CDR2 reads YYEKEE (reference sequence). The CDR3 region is CASTLGIAGLADTQYF. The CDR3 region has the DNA TGTGCCAGCACCCTGGGAATAGCGGGACTGGCAGATACGCAGTATTTT.

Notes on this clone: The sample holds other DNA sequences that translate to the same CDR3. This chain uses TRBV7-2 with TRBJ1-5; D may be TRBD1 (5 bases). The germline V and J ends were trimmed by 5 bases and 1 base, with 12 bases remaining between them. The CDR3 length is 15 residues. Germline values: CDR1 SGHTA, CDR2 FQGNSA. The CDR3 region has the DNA TGTGCCAGCAGCCCAGGCGGGGCAAGCAATCAGCCCCAGCATTTT. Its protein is CASSPGGASNQPQHF.

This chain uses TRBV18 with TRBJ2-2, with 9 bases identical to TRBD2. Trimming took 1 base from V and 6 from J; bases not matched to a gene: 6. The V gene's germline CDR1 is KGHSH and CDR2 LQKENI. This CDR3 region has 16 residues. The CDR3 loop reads CASSPRNSGRAGELFF. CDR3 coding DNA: TGTGCCAGCTCACCACGAAATAGCGGGAGAGCCGGGGAGCTGTTTTTT.

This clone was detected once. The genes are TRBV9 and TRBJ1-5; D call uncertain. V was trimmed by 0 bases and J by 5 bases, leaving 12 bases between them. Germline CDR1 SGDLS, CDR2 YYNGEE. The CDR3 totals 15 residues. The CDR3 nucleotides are TGTGCCAGCAGCGTAGGAGGGCAGGATCATCAGCCCCAGCATTTT. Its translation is CASSVGGQDHQPQHF.

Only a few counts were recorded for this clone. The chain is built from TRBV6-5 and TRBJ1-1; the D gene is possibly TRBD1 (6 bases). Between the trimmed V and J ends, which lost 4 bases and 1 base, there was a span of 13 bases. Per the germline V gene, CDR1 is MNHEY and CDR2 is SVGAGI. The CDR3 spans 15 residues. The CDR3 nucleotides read TGTGCCAGCAGTTTGACGACAGGCCGGAACACTGAAGCTTTCTTT. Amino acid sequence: CASSLTTGRNTEAFF.

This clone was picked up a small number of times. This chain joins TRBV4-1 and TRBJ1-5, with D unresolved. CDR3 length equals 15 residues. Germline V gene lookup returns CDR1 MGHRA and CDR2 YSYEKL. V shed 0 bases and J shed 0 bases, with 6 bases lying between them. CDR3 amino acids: CASSQDGYSNQPQHF. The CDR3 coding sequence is TGCGCCAGCAGCCAAGACGGGTATAGCAATCAGCCCCAGCATTTT.

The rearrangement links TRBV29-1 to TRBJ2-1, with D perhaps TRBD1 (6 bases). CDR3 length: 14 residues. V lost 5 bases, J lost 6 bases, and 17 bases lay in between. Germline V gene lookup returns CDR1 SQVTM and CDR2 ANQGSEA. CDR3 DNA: TGCAGCGTTCAAGGGGCAGGGGTGGGCAATGAGCAGTTCTTC. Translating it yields CSVQGAGVGNEQFF.

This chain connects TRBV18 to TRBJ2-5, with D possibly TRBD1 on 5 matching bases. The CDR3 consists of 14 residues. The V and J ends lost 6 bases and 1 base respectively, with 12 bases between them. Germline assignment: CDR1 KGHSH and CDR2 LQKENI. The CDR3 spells CASSLGPAQETQYF. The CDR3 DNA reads TGTGCCAGCTCTCTGGGGCCTGCCCAAGAGACCCAGTACTTC. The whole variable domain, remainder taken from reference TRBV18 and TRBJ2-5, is NAGVMQNPRHLVRRRGQEARLRCSPMKGHSHVYWYRQLPEEGLKFMVYLQKENIIDESGMPKERFSAEFPKEGPSILRIQQVVRGDSAAYFCASSLGPAQETQYFGPGTRLLVL.

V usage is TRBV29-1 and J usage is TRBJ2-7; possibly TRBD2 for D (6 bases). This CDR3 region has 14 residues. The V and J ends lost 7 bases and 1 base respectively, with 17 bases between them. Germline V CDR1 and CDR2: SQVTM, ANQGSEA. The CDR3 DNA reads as TGCAGCGCGATTCTGCCGGGACTGTCCTACGAGCAGTACTTC. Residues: CSAILPGLSYEQYF.

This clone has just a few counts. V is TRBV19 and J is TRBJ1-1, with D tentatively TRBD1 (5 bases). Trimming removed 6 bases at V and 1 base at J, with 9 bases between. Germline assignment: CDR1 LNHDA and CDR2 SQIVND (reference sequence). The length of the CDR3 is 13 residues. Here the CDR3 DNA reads TGTGCCAGTAGCCAGGGCAAGAACACTGAAGCTTTCTTT. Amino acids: CASSQGKNTEAFF.

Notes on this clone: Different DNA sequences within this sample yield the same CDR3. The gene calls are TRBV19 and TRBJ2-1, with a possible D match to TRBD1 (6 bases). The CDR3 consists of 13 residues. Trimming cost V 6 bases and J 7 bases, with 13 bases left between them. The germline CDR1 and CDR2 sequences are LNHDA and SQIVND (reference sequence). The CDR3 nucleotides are TGTGCCAGTAGGAGGGGGAAGGTAAATGAGCAGTTCTTC. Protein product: CASRRGKVNEQFF. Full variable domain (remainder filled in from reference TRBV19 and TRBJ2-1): DGGITQSPKYLFRKEGQNVTLSCEQNLNHDAMYWYRQDPGQGLRLIYYSQIVNDFQKGDIAEGYSVSREKKESFPLTVTSAQKNPTAFYLCASRRGKVNEQFFGPGTRLTVL.

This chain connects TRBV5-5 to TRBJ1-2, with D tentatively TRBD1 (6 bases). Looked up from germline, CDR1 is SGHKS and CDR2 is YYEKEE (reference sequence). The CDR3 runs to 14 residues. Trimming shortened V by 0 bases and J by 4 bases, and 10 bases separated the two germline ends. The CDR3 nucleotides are TGTGCCAGCAGCTTGGTGCAGGGGAGCTATGGCTACACCTTC. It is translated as CASSLVQGSYGYTF.

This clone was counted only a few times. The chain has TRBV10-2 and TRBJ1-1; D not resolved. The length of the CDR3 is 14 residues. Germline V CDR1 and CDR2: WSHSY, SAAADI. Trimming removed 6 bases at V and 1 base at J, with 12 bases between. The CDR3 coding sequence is TGCGCCAGCAGGAACGGGTCTGGGAACACTGAAGCTTTCTTT. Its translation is CASRNGSGNTEAFF.

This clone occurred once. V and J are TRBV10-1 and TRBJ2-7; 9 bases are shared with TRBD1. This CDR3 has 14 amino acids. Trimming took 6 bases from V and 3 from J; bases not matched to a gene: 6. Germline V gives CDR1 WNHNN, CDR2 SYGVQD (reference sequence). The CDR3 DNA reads TGCGCCAGCAGCGCCTCGGGACAGGGCTACGAGCAGTACTTC. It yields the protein CASSASGQGYEQYF.

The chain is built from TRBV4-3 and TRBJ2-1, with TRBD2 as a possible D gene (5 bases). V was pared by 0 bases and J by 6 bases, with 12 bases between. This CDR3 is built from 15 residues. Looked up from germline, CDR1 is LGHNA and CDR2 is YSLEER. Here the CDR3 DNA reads TGCGCCAGCAGCCAAGAGGCTAGCTGGCGCAATGAGCAGTTCTTC. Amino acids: CASSQEASWRNEQFF.

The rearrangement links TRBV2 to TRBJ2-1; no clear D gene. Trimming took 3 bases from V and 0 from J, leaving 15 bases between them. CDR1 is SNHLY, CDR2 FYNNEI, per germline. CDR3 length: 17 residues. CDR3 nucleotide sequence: TGTGCCAGCAGTGACTATCCATCTTCAAGCTCCTACAATGAGCAGTTCTTC. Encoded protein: CASSDYPSSSSYNEQFF.

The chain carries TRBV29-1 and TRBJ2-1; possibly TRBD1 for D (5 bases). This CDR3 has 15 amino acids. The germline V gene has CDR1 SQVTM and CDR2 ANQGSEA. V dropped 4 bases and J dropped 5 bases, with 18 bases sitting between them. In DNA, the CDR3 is TGCAGCGTTGTTGTGGGTCAGGGTCTCCACAATGAGCAGTTCTTC. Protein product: CSVVVGQGLHNEQFF.

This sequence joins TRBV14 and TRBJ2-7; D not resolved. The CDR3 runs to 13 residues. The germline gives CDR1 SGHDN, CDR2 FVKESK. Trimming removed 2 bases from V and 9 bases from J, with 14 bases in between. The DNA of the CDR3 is TGTGCCAGCAGCCAATTAATACGGGTGGGGCAGTACTTC. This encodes CASSQLIRVGQYF.